What follows are 32 T cell receptor beta chains derived from one specimen sequenced in a study of T cell responses to AZD1222 COVID-19 vaccine. TCRdb's table, derived via immunoSEQ multiplex PCR, lists solely in-frame clones and lacks some. Of roughly 120,000 clones listed, 70% to 90% are singletons. The specimen was peripheral blood, collected 28 days after the second AZD1222 dose. The origin of the receptors is an adult who received the AZD1222 COVID-19 vaccine.

J is TRBJ1-2 and V is TRBV3-1 (or the pseudogene TRBV3-2); D unresolved. Trimming took 1 base from V and 0 from J, leaving 9 bases between them. Germline V gene lookup returns CDR1 LGHDT and CDR2 YNNKEL (reference sequence). The CDR3 loop spans 15 amino acids. CDR3 in amino acids: CASSQGADPNYGYTF. The CDR3 DNA follows: TGTGCCAGCAGCCAAGGGGCCGATCCTAACTATGGCTACACCTTC.

The chain is built from TRBV7-8 and TRBJ2-7, with 8 bases identical to TRBD2. The CDR3 has 13 amino acids. Germline V CDR1 and CDR2: SGHVS, FQNEAQ. Trimming took 4 bases from V and 4 from J; bases not matched to a gene: 3. CDR3 amino acids: CASSSTSGYEQYF. The CDR3, as DNA: TGTGCCAGCAGCTCCACTAGCGGATACGAGCAGTACTTC.

The chain carries TRBV18 and TRBJ1-2; D is unclear. Germline CDR1 and CDR2: KGHSH and LQKENI. CDR3 length: 13 amino acids. V lost 2 bases and J 8 bases, leaving 12 bases between the germline ends. In DNA, the CDR3 is TGTGCCAGCTCACCATTGCCCGATTCGGGCTACACCTTC. Translated: CASSPLPDSGYTF.

The chain combines TRBV18 with TRBJ1-2; TRBD1 agrees at 8 bases. The CDR3 contains 12 residues. CDR1 is KGHSH and CDR2 is LQKENI in the germline V gene. Trimming cost V 3 bases and J 8 bases; bases outside gene matches: 2. The DNA of the CDR3 is TGTGCCAGCTCACCCTACAGGGGGGGCTACACCTTC. The encoded protein is CASSPYRGGYTF.

The V call is TRBV2, the J call TRBJ2-1; D perhaps matches TRBD2 (6 bases). Deletions cut 4 bases from V and 8 bases from J, with 12 bases between. There are 13 residues in the CDR3. Per germline, CDR1 SNHLY and CDR2 FYNNEI. The CDR3 loop reads CASSGPGGDEQFF. The DNA of the CDR3 is TGTGCCAGCAGTGGCCCCGGAGGGGATGAGCAGTTCTTC.

J is TRBJ2-7 and V is TRBV5-1, with 7 bases lining up with TRBD2. Trimming at V came to 5 bases and at J to 5 bases, leaving 7 bases not matched to a gene. The V gene's germline CDR1 is SGHRS and CDR2 YFSETQ. The CDR3 extends over 13 amino acids. The CDR3 protein is CASSSSGLHEQYF. The CDR3 DNA is TGCGCCAGCAGTAGTAGCGGGCTCCACGAGCAGTACTTC.

The chain joins TRBV30 to TRBJ2-5; D remains ambiguous. V was trimmed by 2 bases and J by 2 bases, leaving 12 bases between them. The CDR3 runs 14 residues. The V gene's germline CDR1 is GTSNPN and CDR2 SVGIG (reference sequence). The DNA for the CDR3 is TGTGCCTGGAGTTGGAGTATCCCTCAAGAGACCCAGTACTTC. Translated, it gives CAWSWSIPQETQYF.

This clone was counted a single time. V gene TRBV5-1 combines with J gene TRBJ2-5; tentatively, D is TRBD1 (5 bases). CDR1 is SGHRS and CDR2 is YFSETQ in the germline V gene. This CDR3 contains 14 residues. V was cut by 4 bases and J by 0 bases, with 10 bases left in between. CDR3 nucleotide sequence: TGCGCCAGCAGCCAACAGGAGTACCAAGAGACCCAGTACTTC. Amino acids: CASSQQEYQETQYF.

The chain has TRBV6-5 and TRBJ2-2; tentatively, D is TRBD1 (6 bases). From germline, CDR1 is MNHEY and CDR2 SVGAGI. Trimming stripped 6 bases from V and 5 bases from J, with 7 bases between. The CDR3 spans 12 residues. Written as DNA, the CDR3 is TGTGCCAGCAGCAGGGGTACCGGGGAGCTGTTTTTT. It translates to CASSRGTGELFF.

This chain links TRBV5-4 with TRBJ1-2, with D tentatively TRBD1 (5 bases). Germline CDR1 SGHNT, CDR2 YYREEE (reference sequence). V shed 0 bases and J shed 2 bases, with 8 bases lying between them. The CDR3 spans 14 residues. The CDR3 reads CASSLGAGNYGYTF. The CDR3 DNA follows: TGTGCCAGCAGCTTGGGTGCAGGGAACTATGGCTACACCTTC.

The chain has TRBV5-1 and TRBJ1-1; D gene uncertain. From germline, CDR1 is SGHRS and CDR2 YFSETQ. The CDR3 is 13 residues long. Trimming pared 2 bases from V and 0 bases from J, leaving 5 bases between. The CDR3 DNA sequence: TGCGCCAGCAGCTTAAGGATGAACACTGAAGCTTTCTTT. The encoded protein is CASSLRMNTEAFF.

This clone was detected only once. The chain recombines TRBV9 with TRBJ2-3, with D maybe TRBD2 (6 bases). The CDR3 covers 13 residues. With 4 bases removed from V and 6 bases from J, the gap between germline ends came to 12 bases. Germline-derived CDR1 and CDR2 are SGDLS and YYNGEE. The CDR3 loop reads CASSPRGGDTQYF. CDR3 DNA: TGTGCCAGCAGCCCCCGGGGAGGCGATACGCAGTATTTT.

This clone was recorded only once. This sequence joins TRBV2 and TRBJ1-4, with D tentatively TRBD1 (5 bases). Looked up from germline, CDR1 is SNHLY and CDR2 is FYNNEI. The V and J ends lost 7 bases and 4 bases respectively, with 13 bases between them. The CDR3 runs to 14 residues. CDR3 in DNA: TGTGCCAGCACCTTGGGGCGGAATAATGAAAAACTGTTTTTT. It specifies CASTLGRNNEKLFF.

The chain has TRBV19 and TRBJ1-1; TRBD1 might be the D (6 bases). The CDR3 runs 14 residues. Between the trimmed V and J ends, which lost 6 bases and 2 bases, there was a span of 13 bases. Germline V gene sequence: CDR1 LNHDA, CDR2 SQIVND (reference sequence). The CDR3 spells CASRYRAGNTEAFF. CDR3 in DNA: TGTGCCAGTAGGTACAGGGCCGGCAACACTGAAGCTTTCTTT. The entire variable domain, with the rest obtained from reference TRBV19 and TRBJ1-1, is as follows: DGGITQSPKYLFRKEGQNVTLSCEQNLNHDAMYWYRQDPGQGLRLIYYSQIVNDFQKGDIAEGYSVSREKKESFPLTVTSAQKNPTAFYLCASRYRAGNTEAFFGQGTRLTVV.

This clone was counted only a few times. The chain uses TRBV5-1 and TRBJ2-5, with D unresolved. Between the trimmed V and J ends, which lost 1 base and 5 bases, there was a span of 15 bases. The CDR3 totals 15 residues. In germline, CDR1 is SGHRS, CDR2 YFSETQ. CDR3 sequence (DNA): TGCGCCAGCAGCTTGTTGGACCTCCGCACTGAGACCCAGTACTTC. Protein sequence: CASSLLDLRTETQYF.

This chain uses TRBV10-3 with TRBJ2-7; 10 bases are shared with TRBD2. The ends lost 0 bases at V and 2 bases at J; junction bases unmatched: 7. The CDR3 consists of 17 residues. Per germline, CDR1 ENHRY and CDR2 SYGVKD. Written as DNA, the CDR3 is TGTGCCATCAGTGAGTCCGGGGTAGCGGGAGGAGCCTACGAGCAGTACTTC. Translation: CAISESGVAGGAYEQYF.

V and J are TRBV19 and TRBJ2-2, with TRBD2 matching 10 bases. CDR3 size: 15 residues. V dropped 3 bases and J dropped 5; count of bases not matched to a gene: 3. Germline values: CDR1 LNHDA, CDR2 SQIVND (reference sequence). The CDR3 here is CASSIDSGRTGELFF. CDR3 DNA: TGTGCCAGTAGTATTGATAGCGGGAGGACCGGGGAGCTGTTTTTT.

The CDR3 bases are TGTGCCAGCAGCCAGGGAGGATTCGAGGGGTCACCCCTCCACTTT. Its protein product is CASSQGGFEGSPLHF. This chain connects TRBV14 to TRBJ1-6; D may be TRBD1 (5 bases). Trimming removed 3 bases from V and 10 bases from J, with 16 bases in between. The germline gives CDR1 SGHDN, CDR2 FVKESK. The CDR3 has 15 residues. The full variable domain, with the rest looked up from reference TRBV14 and TRBJ1-6, is EAGVTQFPSHSVIEKGQTVTLRCDPISGHDNLYWYRRVMGKEIKFLLHFVKESKQDESGMPNNRFLAERTGGTYSTLKVQPAELEDSGVYFCASSQGGFEGSPLHFGNGTRLTVT.

This chain uses TRBV14 with TRBJ2-7; D remains ambiguous. CDR3 length: 15 residues. Germline CDR1 and CDR2: SGHDN and FVKESK. The V gene lost 1 base and the J gene lost 0 bases, with 10 bases spanning the gap. CDR3 amino acids: CASSQVFSSSYEQYF. CDR3 coding DNA: TGTGCCAGCAGCCAAGTATTCTCCAGCTCCTACGAGCAGTACTTC.

This clone was seen a handful of times. The chain uses TRBV3-1 (or the pseudogene TRBV3-2) and TRBJ2-2, with D hard to call. The CDR3 has 12 amino acids. Germline V gene data show CDR1 as LGHDT and CDR2 as YNNKEL (reference sequence). V was cut by 4 bases and J by 5 bases, with 5 bases left in between. CDR3 sequence (DNA): TGTGCCAGCAGCCTAGAAACCGGGGAGCTGTTTTTT. Residues: CASSLETGELFF.

Points on this clone: The sample contains more than one DNA sequence encoding this CDR3. This chain links TRBV30 with TRBJ2-7; D might be TRBD2 (6 bases). Germline values: CDR1 GTSNPN, CDR2 SVGIG (reference sequence). The CDR3 has 11 amino acids. Between the trimmed V and J ends, which lost 3 bases and 3 bases, there was a span of 6 bases. CDR3 loop: CAWSGSYEQYF. The CDR3 region has the DNA TGTGCCTGGAGCGGGAGCTACGAGCAGTACTTC.

The chain is built from TRBV6-4 and TRBJ1-6; 7 bases align to TRBD1. The germline V gene has CDR1 MRHNA and CDR2 SNTAGT. This CDR3 comprises 14 residues. J gave up 7 bases and V 6 bases, and 6 bases lay outside the gene matches. The CDR3 DNA reads as TGTGCCAGCAGCACCGGGACAGAGAATTCACCCCTCCACTTT. Amino acid sequence: CASSTGTENSPLHF.

V is TRBV5-1 and J is TRBJ2-1; D is unclear. The V and J ends lost 0 bases and 7 bases respectively, with 14 bases between them. Germline V gives CDR1 SGHRS, CDR2 YFSETQ. The CDR3 covers 15 residues. This CDR3 reads CASSLAVAVGNEQFF. DNA of the CDR3: TGCGCCAGCAGCTTGGCGGTAGCTGTAGGGAATGAGCAGTTCTTC.

The chain couples TRBV9 to TRBJ2-2; no definite D call. Germline V CDR1 and CDR2: SGDLS, YYNGEE. This CDR3 has 14 amino acids. V dropped 4 bases and J dropped 2 bases, with 9 bases sitting between them. CDR3 DNA sequence: TGTGCCAGCAGCACCCGGACCAACACCGGGGAGCTGTTTTTT. Its translation is CASSTRTNTGELFF.

With regard to this clone: The junction differs from germline at one of its ends, possibly a read error. This chain links TRBV29-1 with TRBJ2-7; D gene unclear. The germline gives CDR1 SQVTM, CDR2 ANQGSEA. There are 12 residues in the CDR3. The CDR3 DNA follows: TGCAGCGCTAGGCACAGCTCCCACGAGCAGTACTTC. This encodes CSARHSSHEQYF.

This chain joins TRBV3-1 (or the pseudogene TRBV3-2) and TRBJ1-1, with D unresolved. Germline lookup yields CDR1 LGHDT and CDR2 YNNKEL (reference sequence). The CDR3 totals 12 residues. V was clipped by 6 bases and J by 6 bases, with 11 bases between them. In DNA form, the CDR3 reads TGTGCCAGCAGTCAAAAGGCAGCTGAAGCTTTCTTT. Residues: CASSQKAAEAFF.

On this clone itself: The same CDR3 arises from other DNA sequences in this sample as well. The chain joins TRBV5-6 to TRBJ2-7; TRBD2 agrees at 13 bases. The V gene's germline CDR1 is SGHDT and CDR2 YYEEEE. This CDR3 has 14 amino acids. The V segment lost 4 bases and the J segment 4 bases; nucleotides outside the gene matches: 2. The CDR3 reads CASSGTSGTYEQYF. The CDR3, as DNA: TGTGCCAGCAGCGGGACTAGCGGGACGTACGAGCAGTACTTC.

This clone was found once. The gene calls are TRBV6-2 or TRBV6-3 and TRBJ1-2; 7 bases fit TRBD1. CDR1 and CDR2 from the germline V gene are MNHEY and SVGEGT. The CDR3 contains 15 residues. With 2 bases clipped from V and 0 bases from J, the junction kept 3 bases outside the gene matches. The DNA for the CDR3 is TGTGCCAGCAGTTACCGGGGGACAGCTAACTATGGCTACACCTTC. Translating gives CASSYRGTANYGYTF.

V usage is TRBV6-5 and J usage is TRBJ1-2; D gene unclear. Trimming shortened V by 5 bases and J by 2 bases, and 15 bases separated the two germline ends. The V gene's germline CDR1 is MNHEY and CDR2 SVGAGI. The CDR3 loop spans 15 amino acids. CDR3 loop: CASSKLRPENYGYTF. For the CDR3, the DNA is TGTGCCAGCAGTAAACTCAGGCCAGAGAACTATGGCTACACCTTC.

This clone was counted between two and nine times. The V gene is TRBV28, the J gene TRBJ1-6; 8 bases align to TRBD1. In germline, CDR1 is MDHEN, CDR2 SYDVKM. J was trimmed by 9 bases and V by 4 bases; bases with no gene match: 11. The CDR3 length is 16 residues. Written as DNA, the CDR3 is TGTGCCAGCAGTTCTCCGGGGACAGGTTCCTCTTCACCCCTCCACTTT. It codes for CASSSPGTGSSSPLHF.

The chain carries TRBV2 and TRBJ2-2, with D perhaps TRBD1 or TRBD2 (5 bases each). The CDR3 loop spans 15 amino acids. V shed 6 bases and J shed 0 bases, with 11 bases lying between them. Germline CDR1 reads SNHLY; CDR2 reads FYNNEI. The CDR3 region is CASRGDGANTGELFF. DNA for the CDR3: TGTGCCAGCAGGGGGGACGGGGCGAACACCGGGGAGCTGTTTTTT.

The chain has TRBV3-1 (or the pseudogene TRBV3-2) and TRBJ2-1; 7 bases fit TRBD2. This CDR3 contains 16 residues. V dropped 3 bases and J dropped 4; count of bases not matched to a gene: 9. Germline CDR1 is LGHDT and CDR2 is YNNKEL (reference sequence). DNA for the CDR3: TGTGCCAGCAGCCAGAGGACGGCGGGAGAGTACAATGAGCAGTTCTTC. Translated: CASSQRTAGEYNEQFF.